These 22 T cell receptor beta chains were sequenced from one sample in a study of blood T cell repertoires in COVID-19. TCRdb's copy holds only in-frame clones and misses some; the assay was immunoSEQ multiplex PCR. The sample shows roughly 15,000 clones, less than 90% of them seen only once. The specimen sequenced was peripheral blood. Every receptor here comes from a man between 45 and 60 years old with active COVID-19.

This rearrangement joins TRBV12-3 or TRBV12-4 to TRBJ2-3; no reliable D call. Trimming took 5 bases from V and 6 from J, leaving 6 bases between them. The CDR3 loop spans 11 amino acids. CDR3: CASSERDTQYF. The CDR3 coding sequence is TGTGCCAGCAGTGAACGGGATACGCAGTATTTT.

The chain links TRBV4-1 to TRBJ2-1; 8 nucleotides agree with TRBD2. The CDR3 loop spans 16 amino acids. J was trimmed by 3 bases and V by 0 bases; bases with no gene match: 4. Germline V CDR1 and CDR2: MGHRA, YSYEKL. The CDR3 DNA reads as TGCGCCAGCAGCCAAGAAGCGGGAGAGGGCTACAATGAGCAGTTCTTC. Protein product: CASSQEAGEGYNEQFF.

Here the CDR3 reads CATCSLTSGSNEQFF. The CDR3, as DNA: TGTGCCACCTGTTCCCTTACTAGCGGGAGCAATGAGCAGTTCTTC. This chain joins TRBV27 and TRBJ2-1; TRBD2 matches 11 bases. The V gene end was trimmed by 10 bases and the J gene end by 6 bases; junction bases not matched to a gene: 11. Germline lookup yields CDR1 MNHEY and CDR2 SMNVEV (reference sequence). CDR3 size: 15 residues.

This chain uses TRBV27 with TRBJ2-1, with TRBD2 matching over 10 bases. V gave up 7 bases and J gave up 7 bases; unmatched junction bases: 13. Germline lookup yields CDR1 MNHEY and CDR2 SMNVEV (reference sequence). The CDR3 runs 16 residues. CDR3: CASTKAGGPVGNEQFF. For the CDR3, the DNA is TGTGCCAGCACCAAAGCGGGAGGGCCTGTCGGAAATGAGCAGTTCTTC.

The V call is TRBV7-9, the J call TRBJ1-2; TRBD1 matches 7 bases. The germline gives CDR1 SEHNR, CDR2 FQNEAQ (reference sequence). Trimming at V came to 11 bases and at J to 0 bases, leaving 9 bases not matched to a gene. This CDR3 is built from 14 residues. CDR3 sequence: CAGTGQETNYGYTF. The CDR3 DNA is TGTGCCGGGACCGGACAGGAAACTAACTATGGCTACACCTTC.

V gene TRBV29-1 combines with J gene TRBJ2-1; maybe TRBD2 (6 bases). Trimming took off 4 bases at V and 7 bases at J, with 17 bases between the two ends. There are 14 residues in the CDR3. The germline gives CDR1 SQVTM, CDR2 ANQGSEA. The CDR3: CSVVWGVGRNEQFF. DNA of the CDR3: TGCAGCGTTGTATGGGGGGTCGGCAGGAATGAGCAGTTCTTC.

The rearrangement joins TRBV18 to TRBJ1-2, with 7 positions matching TRBD1. Germline trimming cut 5 bases from V and 9 bases from J; bases unmatched to any gene: 12. This CDR3 is 14 amino acids long. Germline V CDR1 and CDR2: KGHSH, LQKENI. The CDR3 DNA sequence: TGTGCCAGCTCAGCGGGCACAGGGGTGGGAAGCTACACCTTC. Protein sequence: CASSAGTGVGSYTF.

This chain connects TRBV4-1 to TRBJ2-1; 15 nucleotides agree with TRBD2. Germline assignment: CDR1 MGHRA and CDR2 YSYEKL. The CDR3 runs 20 residues. Trimming removed 6 bases from V and 8 bases from J; junction bases left unmatched: 20. CDR3 in amino acids: CASRSPGLAGGGGGSDEQFF. The CDR3 bases are TGCGCCAGCAGGTCGCCGGGACTAGCGGGAGGAGGGGGAGGTAGCGATGAGCAGTTCTTC.

The chain joins TRBV2 to TRBJ2-2, with TRBD2 matching 14 bases. Looked up from germline, CDR1 is SNHLY and CDR2 is FYNNEI. CDR3 length: 19 residues. Losses at the gene ends were 3 bases for V and 2 bases for J; bases not matched to a gene: 8. The CDR3 DNA sequence: TGTGCCAGCAGTGACCCGGGACTAGCGGGAGTTCATAACACCGGGGAGCTGTTTTTT. This gives the protein CASSDPGLAGVHNTGELFF. The variable domain in full, completed from reference TRBV2 and TRBJ2-2, reads EPEVTQTPSHQVTQMGQEVILRCVPISNHLYFYWYRQILGQKVEFLVSFYNNEISEKSEIFDDQFSVERPDGSNFTLKIRSTKLEDSAMYFCASSDPGLAGVHNTGELFFGEGSRLTVL.

The chain carries TRBV19 and TRBJ2-7; maybe TRBD1 (7 bases). Trimming left V 5 bases short and J 3 bases short, with 14 bases between. This CDR3 has 14 residues. Germline V lookup: CDR1 LNHDA, CDR2 SQIVND (reference sequence). The CDR3 loop is CASSSSRDSYEQYF. In nucleotides, the CDR3 is TGTGCCAGTAGTTCGTCGCGGGACAGCTACGAGCAGTACTTC.

J is TRBJ2-7 and V is TRBV11-2; D not certain. The V end lost 1 base, the J end lost 4 bases, and 8 bases lay between the germline ends. CDR3 size: 13 residues. CDR1 and CDR2 from the germline V gene are SGHAT and FQNNGV. The CDR3 DNA is TGTGCCAGCAGCTTAGGCAGGTTGTACGAGCAGTACTTC. Residues: CASSLGRLYEQYF.

This sequence joins TRBV19 and TRBJ1-5; 7 nucleotides agree with TRBD1. Trimming took 5 bases from V and 0 from J; bases not matched to a gene: 4. Looked up from germline, CDR1 is LNHDA and CDR2 is SQIVND (reference sequence). The CDR3 totals 15 residues. DNA of the CDR3: TGTGCCAGTAGTCAGGGACAGCATAGCAATCAGCCCCAGCATTTT. Translation gives CASSQGQHSNQPQHF.

This sequence joins TRBV27 and TRBJ1-5; no clear D gene. V was shortened by 0 bases and J by 6 bases, with 6 bases between the two germline ends. The CDR3 has 13 residues. CDR1 is MNHEY, CDR2 SMNVEV, per germline (reference sequence). The CDR3 is CASSLSVGQPQHF. The CDR3 DNA follows: TGTGCCAGCAGTTTATCGGTCGGTCAGCCCCAGCATTTT.

V gene TRBV2 combines with J gene TRBJ1-2; 8 bases fit TRBD1. This CDR3 comprises 14 residues. Trimming took 7 bases from V and 5 from J; bases not matched to a gene: 9. Germline values: CDR1 SNHLY, CDR2 FYNNEI. The CDR3 here is CASTGGTGPYGYTF. The DNA of the CDR3 is TGTGCCAGCACTGGGGGGACAGGACCTTATGGCTACACCTTC.

The rearrangement joins TRBV5-1 to TRBJ1-1, with 9 bases lining up with TRBD1. The CDR3 spans 16 residues. Trimming at V came to 4 bases and at J to 5 bases, leaving 12 bases not matched to a gene. Germline V CDR1 and CDR2: SGHRS, YFSETQ. CDR3 sequence reads: CASSPGPQGARTEAFF. In nucleotides, the CDR3 is TGCGCCAGCAGCCCGGGGCCACAGGGGGCAAGGACTGAAGCTTTCTTT.

The rearrangement joins TRBV9 to TRBJ2-1, with 7 nucleotides matching TRBD2. This CDR3 is 19 amino acids long. Germline CDR1 reads SGDLS; CDR2 reads YYNGEE. The trim removed 4 bases at V and 3 bases at J, leaving 19 bases unmatched. This CDR3 is CASSPPPQSGISGYNEQFF. The CDR3 bases are TGTGCCAGCAGCCCACCTCCTCAGAGCGGGATATCAGGCTACAATGAGCAGTTCTTC.

The table lists this clone with a few counts. This chain links TRBV27 with TRBJ2-3; tentatively, D is TRBD2 (5 bases). Germline V gene lookup returns CDR1 MNHEY and CDR2 SMNVEV (reference sequence). Trimming removed 8 bases at V and 0 bases at J, with 12 bases between. This CDR3 has 14 amino acids. The CDR3 coding sequence is TGTGCCAGCGGGATAGCGTCTAGCACAGATACGCAGTATTTT. Its translation is CASGIASSTDTQYF.

This clone appeared a few times. The chain joins TRBV7-9 to TRBJ1-5, with 7 positions matching TRBD1. V shed 1 base and J 6 bases; nucleotides not matched to a gene: 3. The germline CDR1 and CDR2 sequences are SEHNR and FQNEAQ (reference sequence). The CDR3 spans 14 residues. The DNA for the CDR3 is TGTGCCAGCAGCTTAGAGGGGGCCGGTCAGCCCCAGCATTTT. Translation: CASSLEGAGQPQHF.

The chain carries TRBV5-1 and TRBJ2-7, with 10 bases fitting TRBD1. The CDR3 has 15 residues. V was pared by 0 bases and J by 4 bases, with 4 bases of the junction left unmatched. CDR1 is SGHRS, CDR2 YFSETQ, per germline. This CDR3 reads CASSLAGTGAYEQYF. The CDR3 DNA follows: TGCGCCAGCAGCTTGGCCGGGACAGGGGCGTACGAGCAGTACTTC.

The gene calls are TRBV27 and TRBJ2-3, with a tentative D call TRBD1 (5 bases). This CDR3 contains 17 residues. Trimming left V 8 bases short and J 0 bases short, with 21 bases between. Germline V gene data show CDR1 as MNHEY and CDR2 as SMNVEV (reference sequence). The CDR3 is CASQTDQTVSSTDTQYF. In nucleotides, the CDR3 is TGTGCCAGCCAAACCGACCAGACAGTTTCTAGCACAGATACGCAGTATTTT.

The CDR3 is CASSLNSQYGYTF. DNA of the CDR3: TGTGCCAGCAGCTTAAACAGCCAATATGGCTACACCTTC. J is TRBJ1-2 and V is TRBV7-9; D is undetermined. The CDR3 is 13 residues long. V dropped 2 bases and J dropped 5 bases, with 9 bases sitting between them. Germline CDR1 is SEHNR and CDR2 is FQNEAQ (reference sequence).

This clone is medium-sized in the sample. J is TRBJ2-7 and V is TRBV28; the match to TRBD2 covers 11 bases. Trimming cost V 7 bases and J 0 bases; bases outside gene matches: 2. CDR3 length: 14 residues. The V gene's germline CDR1 is MDHEN and CDR2 SYDVKM. The CDR3 loop reads CASMTSGDSYEQYF. CDR3 sequence (DNA): TGTGCCAGCATGACTAGCGGGGACTCCTACGAGCAGTACTTC. Full variable domain (rest looked up from reference TRBV28 and TRBJ2-7): DVKVTQSSRYLVKRTGEKVFLECVQDMDHENMFWYRQDPGLGLRLIYFSYDVKMKEKGDIPEGYSVSREKKERFSLILESASTNQTSMYLCASMTSGDSYEQYFGPGTRLTVT.